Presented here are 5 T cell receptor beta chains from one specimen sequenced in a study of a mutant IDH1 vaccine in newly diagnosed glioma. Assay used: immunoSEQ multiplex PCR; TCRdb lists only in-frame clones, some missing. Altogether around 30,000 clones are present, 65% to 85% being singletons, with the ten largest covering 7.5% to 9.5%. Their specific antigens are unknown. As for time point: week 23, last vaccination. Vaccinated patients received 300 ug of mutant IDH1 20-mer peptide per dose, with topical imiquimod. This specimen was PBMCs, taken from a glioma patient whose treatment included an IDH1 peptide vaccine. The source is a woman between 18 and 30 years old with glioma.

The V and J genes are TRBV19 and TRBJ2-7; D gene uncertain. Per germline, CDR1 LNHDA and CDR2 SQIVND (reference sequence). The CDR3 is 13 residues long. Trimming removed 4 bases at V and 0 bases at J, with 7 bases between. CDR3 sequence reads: CASSSSSSYEQYF. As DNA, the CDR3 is TGTGCCAGTAGTAGTAGCAGCTCCTACGAGCAGTACTTC.

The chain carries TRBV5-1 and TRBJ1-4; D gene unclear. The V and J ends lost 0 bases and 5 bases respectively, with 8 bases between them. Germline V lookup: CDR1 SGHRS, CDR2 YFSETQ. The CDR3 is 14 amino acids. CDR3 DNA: TGCGCCAGCAGCTTGGGGACGGTAAATGAAAAACTGTTTTTT. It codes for CASSLGTVNEKLFF.

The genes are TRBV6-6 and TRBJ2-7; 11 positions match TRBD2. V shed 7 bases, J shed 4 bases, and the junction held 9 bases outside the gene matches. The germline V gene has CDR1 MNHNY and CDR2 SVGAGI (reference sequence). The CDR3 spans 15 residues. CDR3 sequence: CASTGTSGREYEQYF. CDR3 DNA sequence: TGTGCCAGCACGGGGACTAGCGGACGGGAATACGAGCAGTACTTC.

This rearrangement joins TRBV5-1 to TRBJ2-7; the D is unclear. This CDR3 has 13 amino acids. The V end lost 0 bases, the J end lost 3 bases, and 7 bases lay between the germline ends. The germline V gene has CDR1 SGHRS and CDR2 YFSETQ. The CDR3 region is CASSLAANYEQYF. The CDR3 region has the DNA TGCGCCAGCAGCTTGGCAGCTAACTACGAGCAGTACTTC.

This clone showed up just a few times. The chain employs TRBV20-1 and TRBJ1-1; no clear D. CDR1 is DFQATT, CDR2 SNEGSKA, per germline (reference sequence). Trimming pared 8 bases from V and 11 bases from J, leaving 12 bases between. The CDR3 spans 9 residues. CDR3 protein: CSTIPWAFF. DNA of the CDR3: TGCAGTACAATCCCCTGGGCTTTCTTT.